One sample yielded the 11 T cell receptor beta chains listed below, sequenced in a study of T cell responses to AZD1222 COVID-19 vaccine. Profiling relied on immunoSEQ multiplex PCR, and the TCRdb table lists in-frame clones only, not all of them. Altogether over 150,000 clones are present, approximately 92% being singletons, with the ten largest covering about 6.9%. This material consisted of peripheral blood, taken on day 0 of AZD1222 vaccination. The receptors were gathered from an adult in good health.

This chain links TRBV27 with TRBJ2-5, with 8 nucleotides matching TRBD2. V dropped 5 bases and J dropped 1; count of bases not matched to a gene: 3. The CDR3 extends over 14 amino acids. CDR1 is MNHEY, CDR2 SMNVEV, per germline (reference sequence). CDR3 residues: CASSHGTSQETQYF. DNA of the CDR3: TGTGCCAGCAGTCATGGGACTAGCCAAGAGACCCAGTACTTC.

The rearrangement joins TRBV3-1 (or the pseudogene TRBV3-2) to TRBJ2-1, with TRBD2 as a possible D gene (5 bases). V was clipped by 0 bases and J by 8 bases, with 8 bases between them. Germline-derived CDR1 and CDR2 are LGHDT and YNNKEL (reference sequence). The CDR3 sequence is 13 residues long. The CDR3 spells CASSQDAEDEQFF. The DNA of the CDR3 is TGTGCCAGCAGCCAAGATGCGGAGGATGAGCAGTTCTTC.

A few counts support this clone. The rearrangement links TRBV28 to TRBJ2-7; 9 bases agree with TRBD1. Looked up from germline, CDR1 is MDHEN and CDR2 is SYDVKM. CDR3 length: 13 amino acids. V lost 6 bases to trimming and J lost 3 bases; unmatched junction nucleotides: 3. The CDR3 nucleotides read TGTGCCAGCAGAACAGGGGGCGGCTACGAGCAGTACTTC. It translates to CASRTGGGYEQYF.

The chain is built from TRBV4-3 and TRBJ1-1; D is possibly TRBD1 (5 bases). This CDR3 is 14 amino acids long. From germline, CDR1 is LGHNA and CDR2 YSLEER. The germline V and J ends were trimmed by 1 base and 0 bases, with 6 bases remaining between them. CDR3 sequence (DNA): TGCGCCAGCAGCCAAGGACAGCTGAACACTGAAGCTTTCTTT. Its protein product is CASSQGQLNTEAFF.

V and J are TRBV30 and TRBJ1-6; maybe TRBD1 (6 bases). V was cut by 4 bases and J by 9 bases, with 16 bases left in between. CDR1 and CDR2 (germline): GTSNPN, SVGIG (reference sequence). The CDR3 has 14 residues. The DNA of the CDR3 is TGTGCCTGGACACAGGGCCCCCCGGGTTCACCCCTCCACTTT. It translates to CAWTQGPPGSPLHF.

This rearrangement joins TRBV20-1 to TRBJ2-5; 7 positions agree with TRBD1. CDR1 is DFQATT and CDR2 is SNEGSKA in the germline V gene (reference sequence). J gave up 5 bases and V 3 bases, and 9 bases lay outside the gene matches. The CDR3 spans 14 residues. This CDR3 reads CSASSRTGRETQYF. As DNA, the CDR3 is TGCAGTGCTAGTTCGCGGACAGGCCGGGAGACCCAGTACTTC.

The chain has TRBV10-1 and TRBJ2-2; 12 bases align to TRBD2. J was trimmed by 13 bases and V by 3 bases; bases with no gene match: 9. The CDR3 runs 15 residues. The germline gives CDR1 WNHNN, CDR2 SYGVQD (reference sequence). CDR3 region: CASSELPLAGGRLFF. The CDR3 DNA is TGCGCCAGCAGTGAACTTCCGCTAGCGGGGGGGCGGCTGTTTTTT.

V and J are TRBV7-9 and TRBJ2-3; no definite D call. The CDR3 length is 17 residues. V was cut by 5 bases and J by 7 bases, with 25 bases left in between. The germline V gene has CDR1 SEHNR and CDR2 FQNEAQ (reference sequence). Here the CDR3 DNA reads TGTGCCAGCAGCAGGCCCACCATAGGCGCGGTGGGGAATACGCAGTATTTT. Protein product: CASSRPTIGAVGNTQYF.

This rearrangement joins TRBV6-5 to TRBJ2-7; TRBD2 might be the D (6 bases). Trimming cost V 0 bases and J 2 bases, with 8 bases left between them. The CDR3 totals 14 residues. The germline V gene has CDR1 MNHEY and CDR2 SVGAGI. Here the CDR3 DNA reads TGTGCCAGCAGTTACTCGGAGGGGACCTACGAGCAGTACTTC. Its protein product is CASSYSEGTYEQYF.

J is TRBJ1-4 and V is TRBV5-1; tentative D call: TRBD1 (5 bases). The germline V gene has CDR1 SGHRS and CDR2 YFSETQ. V was pared by 0 bases and J by 8 bases, with 17 bases between. This CDR3 comprises 16 residues. The CDR3 protein is CASSLVGANPEEKLFF. Here the CDR3 DNA reads TGCGCCAGCAGCTTGGTCGGGGCAAACCCGGAGGAAAAACTGTTTTTT.

This chain links TRBV5-1 with TRBJ2-2; 9 bases match TRBD1. Germline V gene lookup returns CDR1 SGHRS and CDR2 YFSETQ. The CDR3 sequence is 16 residues long. V gave up 4 bases and J gave up 0 bases; unmatched junction bases: 4. CDR3 sequence: CASSLGTGTNTGELFF. The DNA of the CDR3 is TGCGCCAGCAGCCTTGGGACAGGGACGAACACCGGGGAGCTGTTTTTT.